A single sample gave rise to the 31 T cell receptor beta chains below, sequenced in a study of early stage breast cancer tumors. The method was immunoSEQ multiplex PCR; TCRdb's version includes in-frame clones alone and lacks a portion of them. This sample carries about 28,000 clones, about 59% of them seen once, and the ten largest clones take more than 8%. The specimen was breast tumor tissue. The receptors originated from a person aged 50 to 59 with breast cancer.

This chain joins TRBV7-8 and TRBJ2-1, with 10 bases lining up with TRBD1. Germline CDR1 reads SGHVS; CDR2 reads FQNEAQ. CDR3 length: 17 residues. Germline trimming cut 5 bases from V and 5 bases from J; bases unmatched to any gene: 12. The CDR3 spells CASSPGQGKTGDNEQFF. In DNA, the CDR3 is TGTGCCAGCAGCCCGGGACAGGGGAAGACAGGGGACAATGAGCAGTTCTTC.

The CDR3 DNA sequence: TGTGCCAGCAGTGTGGCTAGCGAGGGGAATGAGCAGTTCTTC. It is translated as CASSVASEGNEQFF. The chain links TRBV6-1 to TRBJ2-1; possibly TRBD2 for D (6 bases). This CDR3 contains 14 residues. Between the trimmed V and J ends, which lost 4 bases and 7 bases, there was a span of 14 bases. CDR1 and CDR2 from the germline V gene are MNHNS and SASEGT.

The chain uses TRBV7-9 and TRBJ2-3; no firm D call. Trimming removed 3 bases from V and 6 bases from J, with 1 base in between. From germline, CDR1 is SEHNR and CDR2 FQNEAQ (reference sequence). This CDR3 has 10 residues. In DNA form, the CDR3 reads TGTGCCAGCAGCTTGGATACGCAGTATTTT. It is translated as CASSLDTQYF.

The chain uses TRBV6-6 and TRBJ1-4, with 7 bases that match TRBD1. The CDR3 is made up of 14 amino acids. Germline loops: CDR1 MNHNY, CDR2 SVGAGI (reference sequence). V was clipped by 2 bases and J by 5 bases; unmatched bases: 2. The CDR3 region has the DNA TGTGCCAGCAGTTACCCCAGGGGGAATGAAAAACTGTTTTTT. This translates into CASSYPRGNEKLFF.

The CDR3 loop reads CASSSQLNSQETQYF. CDR3 in DNA: TGCGCCAGCAGCTCACAACTAAATTCCCAAGAGACCCAGTACTTC. The chain combines TRBV5-1 with TRBJ2-5; D remains unclear. CDR1 and CDR2 (germline): SGHRS, YFSETQ. CDR3 length: 15 residues. V was shortened by 3 bases and J by 1 base, with 13 bases between the two germline ends.

In DNA form, the CDR3 reads TGCGCCAGCAGTACCGGGACAGCGAACACTGAAGCTTTCTTT. As protein: CASSTGTANTEAFF. This chain joins TRBV5-1 and TRBJ1-1; 7 nucleotides match TRBD1. CDR1 and CDR2 from the germline V gene are SGHRS and YFSETQ. The length of the CDR3 is 14 residues. J lost 1 base, V lost 5 bases, and 5 bases had no gene match.

This clone occurred a few times. The chain recombines TRBV2 with TRBJ1-5; D is unclear. The CDR3 is 14 residues long. V was clipped by 8 bases and J by 0 bases, with 11 bases between them. Germline V gene sequence: CDR1 SNHLY, CDR2 FYNNEI. CDR3 amino acids: CASHSTVSNQPQHF. CDR3 coding DNA: TGTGCCAGCCATTCGACGGTTAGCAATCAGCCCCAGCATTTT.

The chain carries TRBV20-1 and TRBJ1-2; D might be TRBD1 (5 bases). Trimming pared 5 bases from V and 13 bases from J, leaving 14 bases between. This CDR3 contains 10 residues. The germline V gene has CDR1 DFQATT and CDR2 SNEGSKA (reference sequence). The CDR3 region has the DNA TGCAGTGCTCCCGGGAGGCAGGGCACCTTC. As protein: CSAPGRQGTF.

There are a few counts of this clone. The rearrangement joins TRBV20-1 to TRBJ1-4; D remains unclear. V was trimmed by 5 bases and J by 4 bases, leaving 2 bases between them. Germline V gives CDR1 DFQATT, CDR2 SNEGSKA (reference sequence). This CDR3 spans 10 amino acids. The CDR3 spells CSAYNEKLFF. CDR3 DNA sequence: TGCAGTGCTTATAATGAAAAACTGTTTTTT.

This clone was found once. One end of the junction is discordant with germline, which a read error may explain. V and J are TRBV7-7 and TRBJ2-2, with a tentative D call TRBD2 (5 bases). Germline assignment: CDR1 SSHAT and CDR2 FNYEAQ (reference sequence). The CDR3 consists of 13 residues. CDR3 DNA sequence: TGTGCTAGCAGCGGTGGGTCCCACGGGGAGCTGTTTTTT. Residues: CASSGGSHGELFF.

This rearrangement joins TRBV7-2 to TRBJ1-2, with D unclear. The CDR3 loop spans 14 amino acids. The germline V and J ends were trimmed by 1 base and 6 bases, with 12 bases remaining between them. The germline V gene encodes CDR1 SGHTA and CDR2 FQGNSA. In DNA, the CDR3 is TGTGCCAGCAGCTTAGGACCAAGCAGTAATGGCTACACCTTC. It is translated as CASSLGPSSNGYTF.

This chain connects TRBV27 to TRBJ2-7, with a tentative D call TRBD1 (6 bases). Trimming pared 5 bases from V and 6 bases from J, leaving 14 bases between. Germline V gives CDR1 MNHEY, CDR2 SMNVEV (reference sequence). The CDR3 sequence is 13 residues long. This chain's CDR3 is CASSRDRWGEQYF. CDR3 nucleotide sequence: TGTGCCAGCAGTCGAGACAGGTGGGGCGAGCAGTACTTC.

The chain employs TRBV19 and TRBJ2-1; the match to TRBD2 covers 11 bases. From germline, CDR1 is LNHDA and CDR2 SQIVND (reference sequence). V lost 8 bases and J lost 9; bases outside the gene matches: 6. This CDR3 comprises 13 residues. CDR3: CASRTSGSIEQFF. For the CDR3, the DNA is TGTGCCAGTCGAACTAGCGGGAGTATTGAGCAGTTCTTC.

V usage is TRBV9 and J usage is TRBJ2-1; TRBD2 agrees at 14 bases. Per the germline V gene, CDR1 is SGDLS and CDR2 is YYNGEE. This CDR3 has 19 residues. With V trimmed by 0 bases and J by 4 bases, 9 bases remained unmatched. Here the CDR3 reads CASSVVPWTSGRSYNEQFF. Here the CDR3 DNA reads TGTGCCAGCAGCGTAGTGCCTTGGACTAGCGGGAGGTCATACAATGAGCAGTTCTTC.

CDR3 protein: CASSAISYGYTF. CDR3 in DNA: TGTGCCAGCAGTGCGATTAGTTATGGCTACACCTTC. This chain joins TRBV9 and TRBJ1-2; D call uncertain. Germline-derived CDR1 and CDR2 are SGDLS and YYNGEE. This CDR3 region has 12 residues. Trimming stripped 5 bases from V and 5 bases from J, with 10 bases between.

This clone is deemed medium-sized. The chain recombines TRBV19 with TRBJ2-2, with 7 bases identical to TRBD2. Germline CDR1 reads LNHDA; CDR2 reads SQIVND (reference sequence). The CDR3 is 14 residues long. With 9 bases clipped from V and 10 bases from J, the junction kept 14 bases outside the gene matches. CDR3 nucleotide sequence: TGTGCCAGCTTACCCACCACAGCGGGGACGGAGCTGTTTTTT. Its protein product is CASLPTTAGTELFF.

This chain joins TRBV6-5 and TRBJ2-7, with 7 bases fitting TRBD2. This CDR3 has 15 amino acids. V was pared by 5 bases and J by 1 base, with 8 bases of the junction left unmatched. Germline loops: CDR1 MNHEY, CDR2 SVGAGI. The CDR3 spells CASSNPRLASYEQYF. The CDR3 DNA is TGTGCCAGCAGTAACCCTAGACTAGCATCCTACGAGCAGTACTTC.

The V gene is TRBV5-1, the J gene TRBJ2-1; the D is unclear. Trimming removed 3 bases from V and 13 bases from J, with 14 bases in between. The CDR3 contains 12 residues. Germline lookup yields CDR1 SGHRS and CDR2 YFSETQ. The DNA for the CDR3 is TGCGCCAGCAGCTCGATCCGATCCCACCAGTTCTTC. Amino acids: CASSSIRSHQFF. The full variable domain, in which reference TRBV5-1 and TRBJ2-1 provide the parts outside the CDR3, is KAGVTQTPRYLIKTRGQQVTLSCSPISGHRSVSWYQQTPGQGLQFLFEYFSETQRNKGNFPGRFSGRQFSNSRSEMNVSTLELGDSALYLCASSSIRSHQFFGPGTRLTVL.

The chain links TRBV28 to TRBJ2-3; TRBD2 agrees at 7 bases. CDR1 is MDHEN, CDR2 SYDVKM, per germline. The CDR3 loop spans 16 amino acids. J was trimmed by 0 bases and V by 3 bases; bases with no gene match: 6. The CDR3 nucleotides are TGTGCCAGCAGTTTGACTAGCCCCCTCAGCACAGATACGCAGTATTTT. It translates to CASSLTSPLSTDTQYF.

The rearrangement joins TRBV6-1 to TRBJ1-2, with TRBD1 as a possible D gene (5 bases). From germline, CDR1 is MNHNS and CDR2 SASEGT. This CDR3 is built from 12 residues. V lost 5 bases and J lost 5, with 9 bases in between. The CDR3 DNA reads as TGTGCCAGCAGTACCCCAGGGTATGGCTACACCTTC. Its translation: CASSTPGYGYTF.

By frequency in the sample, this clone is medium-sized. This chain links TRBV19 with TRBJ1-5; D not certain. Germline lookup yields CDR1 LNHDA and CDR2 SQIVND (reference sequence). The length of the CDR3 is 15 residues. V shed 7 bases and J shed 7 bases, with 20 bases lying between them. CDR3 region: CASMVGSGVRQPQHF. For the CDR3, the DNA is TGTGCCAGTATGGTGGGAAGTGGGGTACGGCAGCCCCAGCATTTT.

The chain combines TRBV15 with TRBJ1-1; D is unresolved. V was clipped by 0 bases and J by 1 base, with 9 bases between them. The CDR3 totals 15 residues. The germline gives CDR1 LNHNV, CDR2 YYDKDF (reference sequence). As DNA, the CDR3 is TGTGCCACCAGCAGAGATCGCACGGGGAACACTGAAGCTTTCTTT. Encoded protein: CATSRDRTGNTEAFF.

This chain joins TRBV7-9 and TRBJ2-1; D not certain. V lost 3 bases and J lost 2, with 8 bases in between. The CDR3 is 14 amino acids. Per the germline V gene, CDR1 is SEHNR and CDR2 is FQNEAQ (reference sequence). This chain's CDR3 is CASSFPITYNEQFF. CDR3 nucleotides: TGTGCCAGCAGCTTCCCTATAACCTACAATGAGCAGTTCTTC.

V gene TRBV7-8 combines with J gene TRBJ2-7; tentative D call: TRBD2 (5 bases). CDR3 size: 17 residues. Germline CDR1 SGHVS, CDR2 FQNEAQ. Trimming pared 2 bases from V and 0 bases from J, leaving 17 bases between. CDR3 bases: TGTGCCAGCAGCTTAAATTCGGCGGGCCGACACTCCTACGAGCAGTACTTC. Amino acids: CASSLNSAGRHSYEQYF.

The rearrangement joins TRBV6-1 to TRBJ2-5; D not resolved. Germline loops: CDR1 MNHNS, CDR2 SASEGT. Trimming shortened V by 1 base and J by 6 bases, and 15 bases separated the two germline ends. The CDR3 covers 15 residues. The CDR3 nucleotides read TGTGCCAGCAGTGAAGGTGTTTCGGTGGGGAAGACCCAGTACTTC. It encodes CASSEGVSVGKTQYF.

Details on this clone: The junction shows a germline mismatch at one end, possibly a read error. In DNA form, the CDR3 reads TGTGCTAGCAGTCCCACTCATAGCGGGAGCGGCAATGAGCAGTTCTTC. Protein: CASSPTHSGSGNEQFF. The chain couples TRBV7-7 to TRBJ2-1; 9 nucleotides match TRBD2. The CDR3 spans 16 residues. Germline V gives CDR1 SSHAT, CDR2 FNYEAQ (reference sequence).

The chain joins TRBV19 to TRBJ2-1; 9 bases are shared with TRBD2. CDR1 LNHDA and CDR2 SQIVND come from the germline V gene (reference sequence). Trimming took 8 bases from V and 7 from J; bases not matched to a gene: 9. CDR3 length equals 14 residues. As DNA, the CDR3 is TGTGCCAGTTCTAGCGGGATATTATCTAATGAGCAGTTCTTC. Protein product: CASSSGILSNEQFF.

This clone was picked up a small number of times. The chain joins TRBV20-1 to TRBJ2-3, with D uncertain. The germline V and J ends were trimmed by 3 bases and 7 bases, with 8 bases remaining between them. The CDR3 covers 11 residues. Germline V lookup: CDR1 DFQATT, CDR2 SNEGSKA (reference sequence). As DNA, the CDR3 is TGCAGTGCTAGTCGGCGGAATACGCAGTATTTT. As protein: CSASRRNTQYF.

With regard to this clone: The same CDR3 is also encoded by other DNA sequences in this sample. The V and J genes are TRBV11-2 and TRBJ2-5; D is ambiguous. Germline CDR1 reads SGHAT; CDR2 reads FQNNGV. The CDR3 loop spans 14 amino acids. Trimming removed 1 base at V and 1 base at J, with 7 bases between. For the CDR3, the DNA is TGTGCCAGCAGCTTAGCGGCGTTCCAAGAGACCCAGTACTTC. The encoded protein is CASSLAAFQETQYF.

The chain has TRBV5-6 and TRBJ2-3; 7 bases are a match to TRBD2. The CDR3 totals 15 residues. J was trimmed by 8 bases and V by 0 bases; bases with no gene match: 9. Germline V gives CDR1 SGHDT, CDR2 YYEEEE. CDR3 nucleotide sequence: TGTGCCAGCAGCTTGGGGGACGCAGGGAGGGGTACGCAGTATTTT. It yields the protein CASSLGDAGRGTQYF. Full variable domain (outside the CDR3, taken from reference TRBV5-6 and TRBJ2-3): DAGVTQSPTHLIKTRGQQVTLRCSPKSGHDTVSWYQQALGQGPQFIFQYYEEEERQRGNFPDRFSGHQFPNYSSELNVNALLLGDSALYLCASSLGDAGRGTQYFGPGTRLTVL.

This sequence joins TRBV10-2 and TRBJ2-3; no definite D call. The V gene's germline CDR1 is WSHSY and CDR2 SAAADI. V lost 6 bases, J lost 3 bases, and 13 bases lay in between. The CDR3 extends over 14 amino acids. This CDR3 is CASRRHSQTDTQYF. CDR3 nucleotide sequence: TGCGCCAGCAGACGTCACTCCCAGACAGATACGCAGTATTTT.